Below are 5 T cell receptor beta chains sequenced from a single sample in a study of T cell responses to AZD1222 COVID-19 vaccine. TCRdb's table, derived via immunoSEQ multiplex PCR, lists solely in-frame clones and lacks some. There are 150,000 or so clones in the sample; about nine tenths occur only once, and approximately 1.5% lies in the top ten. Here the sequenced sample was peripheral blood, taken on day 0 of AZD1222 vaccination. All receptors derive from an adult in good health.

CDR3 DNA: TGTGCCAGTAGTATTGACCCCGCGCAGGCCTCTGGGGCCAACGTCCTGACTTTC. This encodes CASSIDPAQASGANVLTF. V and J are TRBV19 and TRBJ2-6; D is uncertain. Trimming removed 3 bases at V and 0 bases at J, with 15 bases between. Germline-derived CDR1 and CDR2 are LNHDA and SQIVND (reference sequence). The CDR3 has 18 residues.

This clone was recorded a few times. The chain combines TRBV5-1 with TRBJ1-3, with D possibly matching TRBD1 (5 bases). With 4 bases removed from V and 8 bases from J, the gap between germline ends came to 13 bases. Germline V gene lookup returns CDR1 SGHRS and CDR2 YFSETQ. The CDR3 length is 13 residues. Here the CDR3 DNA reads TGCGCCAGCAGCGTCCAGGGAGGCGACACCATATATTTT. This codes for CASSVQGGDTIYF. Filled out from reference TRBV5-1 and TRBJ1-3, the complete variable domain reads KAGVTQTPRYLIKTRGQQVTLSCSPISGHRSVSWYQQTPGQGLQFLFEYFSETQRNKGNFPGRFSGRQFSNSRSEMNVSTLELGDSALYLCASSVQGGDTIYFGEGSWLTVV.

V usage is TRBV4-1 and J usage is TRBJ2-7; no reliable D call. CDR1 and CDR2 from the germline V gene are MGHRA and YSYEKL. The CDR3 loop spans 15 amino acids. V was clipped by 5 bases and J by 4 bases, with 18 bases between them. Here the CDR3 reads CASSYQSRRKYEQYF. The CDR3 coding sequence is TGCGCCAGCAGCTACCAAAGCAGGAGAAAGTACGAGCAGTACTTC.

Only a few counts were recorded for this clone. The rearrangement joins TRBV27 to TRBJ1-6; possibly TRBD1 for D (5 bases). V was clipped by 4 bases and J by 0 bases, with 7 bases between them. Germline CDR1 reads MNHEY; CDR2 reads SMNVEV (reference sequence). The CDR3 spans 15 residues. In DNA form, the CDR3 reads TGTGCCAGCAGTTACAGGAGCTCCTATAATTCACCCCTCCACTTT. This encodes CASSYRSSYNSPLHF.

V gene TRBV4-1 combines with J gene TRBJ1-2; D uncertain. Trimming removed 0 bases from V and 0 bases from J, with 5 bases in between. The CDR3 length is 14 residues. In germline, CDR1 is MGHRA, CDR2 YSYEKL. CDR3: CASSQEVSNYGYTF. CDR3 in DNA: TGCGCCAGCAGCCAAGAAGTATCTAACTATGGCTACACCTTC.